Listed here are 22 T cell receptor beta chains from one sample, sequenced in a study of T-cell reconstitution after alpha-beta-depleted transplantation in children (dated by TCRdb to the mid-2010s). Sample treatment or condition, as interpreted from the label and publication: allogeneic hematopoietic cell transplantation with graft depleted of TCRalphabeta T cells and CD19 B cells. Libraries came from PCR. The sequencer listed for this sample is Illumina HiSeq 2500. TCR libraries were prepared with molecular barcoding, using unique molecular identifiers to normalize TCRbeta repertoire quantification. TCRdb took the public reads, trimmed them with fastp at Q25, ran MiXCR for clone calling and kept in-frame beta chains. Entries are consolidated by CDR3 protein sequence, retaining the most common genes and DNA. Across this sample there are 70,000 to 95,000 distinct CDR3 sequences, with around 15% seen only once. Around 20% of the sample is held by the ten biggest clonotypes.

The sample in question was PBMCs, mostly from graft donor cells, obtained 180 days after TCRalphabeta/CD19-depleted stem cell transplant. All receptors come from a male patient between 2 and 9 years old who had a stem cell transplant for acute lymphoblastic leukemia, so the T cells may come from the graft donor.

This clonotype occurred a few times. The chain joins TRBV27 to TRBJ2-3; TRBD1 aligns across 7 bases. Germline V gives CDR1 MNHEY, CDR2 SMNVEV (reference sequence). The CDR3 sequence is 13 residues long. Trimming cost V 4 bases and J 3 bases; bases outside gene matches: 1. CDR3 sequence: CASSSGQTDTQYF. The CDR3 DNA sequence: TGTGCCAGCAGTTCGGGACAGACAGATACGCAGTATTTT.

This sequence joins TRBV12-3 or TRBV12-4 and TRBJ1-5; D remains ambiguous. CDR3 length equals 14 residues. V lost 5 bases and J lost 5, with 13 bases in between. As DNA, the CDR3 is TGTGCCAGCAGTCGCTGGACCGTCGATCAGCCCCAGCATTTT. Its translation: CASSRWTVDQPQHF.

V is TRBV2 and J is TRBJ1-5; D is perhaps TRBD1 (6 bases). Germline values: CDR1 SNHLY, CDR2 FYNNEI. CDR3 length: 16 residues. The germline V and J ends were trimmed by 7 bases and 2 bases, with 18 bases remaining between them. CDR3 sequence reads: CASKWGRGNGNQPQHF. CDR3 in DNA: TGTGCCAGCAAGTGGGGGCGGGGCAATGGCAATCAGCCCCAGCATTTT. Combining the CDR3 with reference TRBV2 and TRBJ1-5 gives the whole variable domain EPEVTQTPSHQVTQMGQEVILRCVPISNHLYFYWYRQILGQKVEFLVSFYNNEISEKSEIFDDQFSVERPDGSNFTLKIRSTKLEDSAMYFCASKWGRGNGNQPQHFGDGTRLSIL.

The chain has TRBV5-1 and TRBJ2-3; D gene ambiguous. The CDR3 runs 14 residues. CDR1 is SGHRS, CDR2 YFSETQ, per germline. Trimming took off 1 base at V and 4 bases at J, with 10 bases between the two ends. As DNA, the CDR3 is TGCGCCAGCAGCTTGTCGCAGCGCGCAGATACGCAGTATTTT. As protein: CASSLSQRADTQYF.

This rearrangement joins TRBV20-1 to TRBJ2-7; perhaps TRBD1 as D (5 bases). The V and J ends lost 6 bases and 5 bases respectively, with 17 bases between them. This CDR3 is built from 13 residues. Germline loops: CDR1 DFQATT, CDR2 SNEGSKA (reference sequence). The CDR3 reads CSAGAGSRDEQYF. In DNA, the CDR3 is TGCAGTGCAGGGGCAGGGTCCAGGGACGAGCAGTACTTC.

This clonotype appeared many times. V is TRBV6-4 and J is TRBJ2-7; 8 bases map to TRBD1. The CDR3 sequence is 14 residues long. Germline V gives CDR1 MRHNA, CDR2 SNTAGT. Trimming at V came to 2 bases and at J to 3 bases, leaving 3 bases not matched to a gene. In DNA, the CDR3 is TGTGCCAGCAGTGACCTGGACAGGGACTACGAGCAGTACTTC. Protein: CASSDLDRDYEQYF.

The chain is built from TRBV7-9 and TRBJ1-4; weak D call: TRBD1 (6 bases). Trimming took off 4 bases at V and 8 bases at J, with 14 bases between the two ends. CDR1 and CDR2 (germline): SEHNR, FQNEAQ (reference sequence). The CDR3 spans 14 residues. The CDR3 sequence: CASSWGQYHEKLFF. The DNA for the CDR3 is TGTGCCAGCAGCTGGGGACAATATCACGAAAAACTGTTTTTT.

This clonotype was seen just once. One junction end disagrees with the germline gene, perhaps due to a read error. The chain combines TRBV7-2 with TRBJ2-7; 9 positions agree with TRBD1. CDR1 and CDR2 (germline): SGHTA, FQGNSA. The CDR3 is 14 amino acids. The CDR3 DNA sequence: TGTGCCAGCAGCCATGGACAGGGGCGCGTTGGGCAGTCCTTC. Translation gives CASSHGQGRVGQSF.

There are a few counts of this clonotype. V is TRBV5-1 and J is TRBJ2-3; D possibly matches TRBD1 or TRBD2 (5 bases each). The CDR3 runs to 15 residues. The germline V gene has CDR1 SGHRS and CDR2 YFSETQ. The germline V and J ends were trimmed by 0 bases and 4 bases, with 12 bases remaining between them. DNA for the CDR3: TGCGCCAGCAGCTTGGCCGGGGCGTTGGCAGATACGCAGTATTTT. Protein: CASSLAGALADTQYF.

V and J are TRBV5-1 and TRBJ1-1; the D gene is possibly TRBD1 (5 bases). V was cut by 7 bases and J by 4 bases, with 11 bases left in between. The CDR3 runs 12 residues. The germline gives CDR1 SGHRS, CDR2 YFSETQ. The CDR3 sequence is CASCREGTEAFF. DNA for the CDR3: TGCGCCAGCTGCAGGGAGGGCACTGAAGCTTTCTTT.

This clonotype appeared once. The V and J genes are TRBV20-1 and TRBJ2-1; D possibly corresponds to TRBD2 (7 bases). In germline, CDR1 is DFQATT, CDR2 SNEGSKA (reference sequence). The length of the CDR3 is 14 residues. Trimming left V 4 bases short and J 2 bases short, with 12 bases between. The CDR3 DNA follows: TGCAGTGCTAACGTGGGGGGGCCCTACAATGAGCAGTTCTTC. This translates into CSANVGGPYNEQFF.

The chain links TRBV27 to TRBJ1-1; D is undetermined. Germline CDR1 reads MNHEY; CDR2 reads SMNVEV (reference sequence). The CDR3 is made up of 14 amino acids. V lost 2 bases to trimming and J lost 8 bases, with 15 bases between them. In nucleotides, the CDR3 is TGTGCCAGCAGTTTAACCCCCGGGTCTCAAGAAGCTTTCTTT. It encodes CASSLTPGSQEAFF.

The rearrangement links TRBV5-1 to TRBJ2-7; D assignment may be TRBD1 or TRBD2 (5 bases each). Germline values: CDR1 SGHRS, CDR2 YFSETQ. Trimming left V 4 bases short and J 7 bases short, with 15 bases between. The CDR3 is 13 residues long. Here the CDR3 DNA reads TGCGCCAGCAGCCAATGGGACCCTTGGGAGCAGTACTTC. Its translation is CASSQWDPWEQYF. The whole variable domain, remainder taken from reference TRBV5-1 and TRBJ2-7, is KAGVTQTPRYLIKTRGQQVTLSCSPISGHRSVSWYQQTPGQGLQFLFEYFSETQRNKGNFPGRFSGRQFSNSRSEMNVSTLELGDSALYLCASSQWDPWEQYFGPGTRLTVT.

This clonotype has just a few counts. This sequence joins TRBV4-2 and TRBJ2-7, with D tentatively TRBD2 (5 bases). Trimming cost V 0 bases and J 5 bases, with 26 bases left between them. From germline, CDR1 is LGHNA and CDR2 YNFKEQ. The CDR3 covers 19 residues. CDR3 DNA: TGTGCCAGCAGCCAAGACCTCGGGATCGCCCCTAAGCCCCCCAACGAGCAGTACTTC. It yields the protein CASSQDLGIAPKPPNEQYF.

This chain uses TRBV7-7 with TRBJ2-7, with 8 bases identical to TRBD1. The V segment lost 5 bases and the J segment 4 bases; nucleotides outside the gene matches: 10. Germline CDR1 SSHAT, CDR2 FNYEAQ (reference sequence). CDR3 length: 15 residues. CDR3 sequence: CASSPTGQGGYEQYF. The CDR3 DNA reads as TGTGCCAGCAGCCCGACCGGACAGGGAGGATACGAGCAGTACTTC.

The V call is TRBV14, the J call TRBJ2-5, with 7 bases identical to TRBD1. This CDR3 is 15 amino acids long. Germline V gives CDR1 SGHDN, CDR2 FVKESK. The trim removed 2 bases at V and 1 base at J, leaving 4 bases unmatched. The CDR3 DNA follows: TGTGCCAGCAGCCAAACACAGGGGCCCCAAGAGACCCAGTACTTC. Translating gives CASSQTQGPQETQYF.

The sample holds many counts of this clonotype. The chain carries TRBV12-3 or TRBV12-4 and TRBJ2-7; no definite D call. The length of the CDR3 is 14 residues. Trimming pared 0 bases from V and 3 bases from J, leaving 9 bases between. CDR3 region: CASSLAGFGYEQYF. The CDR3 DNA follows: TGTGCCAGCAGTTTAGCAGGGTTTGGCTACGAGCAGTACTTC.

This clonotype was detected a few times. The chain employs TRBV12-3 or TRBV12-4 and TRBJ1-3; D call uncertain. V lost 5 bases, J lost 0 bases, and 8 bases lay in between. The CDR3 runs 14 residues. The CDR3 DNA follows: TGTGCCAGCAGTCCTGGCGTCTCTGGAAACACCATATATTTT. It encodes CASSPGVSGNTIYF.

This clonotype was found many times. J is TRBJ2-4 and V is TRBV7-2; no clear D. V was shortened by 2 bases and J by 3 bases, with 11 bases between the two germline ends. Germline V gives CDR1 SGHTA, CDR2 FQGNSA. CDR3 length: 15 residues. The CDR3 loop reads CASSLYWQFKNIQYF. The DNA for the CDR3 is TGTGCCAGCAGCTTATATTGGCAGTTCAAAAACATTCAGTACTTC.

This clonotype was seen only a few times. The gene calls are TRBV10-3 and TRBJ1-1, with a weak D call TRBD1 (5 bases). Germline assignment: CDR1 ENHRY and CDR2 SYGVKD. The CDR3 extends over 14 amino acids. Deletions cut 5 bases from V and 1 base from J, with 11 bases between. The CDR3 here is CAISKWQGNTEAFF. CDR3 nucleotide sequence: TGTGCCATCAGTAAGTGGCAGGGGAACACTGAAGCTTTCTTT.

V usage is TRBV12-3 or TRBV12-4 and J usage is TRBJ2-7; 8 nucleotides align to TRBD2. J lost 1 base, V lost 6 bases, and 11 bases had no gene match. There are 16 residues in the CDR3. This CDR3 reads CASSSFRGGNSYEQYF. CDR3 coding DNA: TGTGCCAGCAGCTCCTTTCGGGGGGGCAATTCCTACGAGCAGTACTTC.

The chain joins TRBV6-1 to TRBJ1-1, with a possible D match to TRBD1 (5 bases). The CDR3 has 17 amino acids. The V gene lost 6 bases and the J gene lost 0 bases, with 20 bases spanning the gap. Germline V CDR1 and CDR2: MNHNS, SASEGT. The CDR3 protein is CASSLRRGGGMNTEAFF. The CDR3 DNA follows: TGTGCCAGCAGCCTACGGCGCGGGGGGGGAATGAACACTGAAGCTTTCTTT.